What follows are 7 T cell receptor beta chains derived from one specimen sequenced in a study of T cell repertoires in cytomegalovirus infection. TCRdb re-analysed the reads in MiXCR, keeping a single row per CDR3 protein. The data show more than 150,000 distinct CDR3 sequences, with roughly a quarter seen just once and about a tenth held by the top ten. What was sequenced was PBMCs. These receptors originate from a human donor in good health (CMV status not recorded). Some clones in this sample may be carry-over from other donors' samples.

This sequence joins TRBV6-2 or TRBV6-3 and TRBJ2-3, with TRBD2 matching 14 bases. Germline trimming cut 6 bases from V and 4 bases from J; bases unmatched to any gene: 6. Germline-derived CDR1 and CDR2 are MNHEY and SVGEGT. This CDR3 contains 16 residues. The CDR3 sequence: CASSFGLAGGPDTQYF. In DNA, the CDR3 is TGTGCCAGCAGCTTCGGACTAGCGGGAGGCCCAGATACGCAGTATTTT.

The CDR3 DNA is TGTGCCAGTAGTACTCGGACAGGAGTTGCCGAAGCTTTCTTT. Its protein is CASSTRTGVAEAFF. The chain carries TRBV19 and TRBJ1-1, with 7 bases fitting TRBD1. V lost 4 bases to trimming and J lost 8 bases; unmatched junction nucleotides: 10. Germline loops: CDR1 LNHDA, CDR2 SQIVND (reference sequence). This CDR3 has 14 amino acids.

There are many counts of this clonotype. This chain joins TRBV7-2 and TRBJ2-1, with a possible D match to TRBD2 (7 bases). In germline, CDR1 is SGHTA, CDR2 FQGNSA. V lost 1 base, J lost 7 bases, and 20 bases lay in between. CDR3 length: 17 residues. CDR3 nucleotides: TGTGCCAGCAGCTTAGGGGGTGGAGGGGGGGGGCAAAATGAGCAGTTCTTC. Translating gives CASSLGGGGGGQNEQFF.

This clonotype has a handful of counts. V is TRBV29-1 and J is TRBJ1-1; unclear D gene. The CDR3 sequence is 12 residues long. CDR1 SQVTM and CDR2 ANQGSEA come from the germline V gene. With 4 bases removed from V and 1 base from J, the gap between germline ends came to 7 bases. CDR3 in DNA: TGCAGCGTTGGGCGGGGGAACACTGAAGCTTTCTTT. Amino acids: CSVGRGNTEAFF.

This clonotype was seen a few times. The chain recombines TRBV9 with TRBJ2-7; the match to TRBD2 covers 11 bases. CDR3 length: 19 amino acids. Germline values: CDR1 SGDLS, CDR2 YYNGEE. The V and J ends lost 0 bases and 6 bases, in that order; junction bases with no gene match: 17. The DNA for the CDR3 is TGTGCCAGCAGCGTAGGCCCTAGCGGGAGGTTAGGAATGCGGGGCGAGCAGTACTTC. The encoded protein is CASSVGPSGRLGMRGEQYF.

The chain joins TRBV19 to TRBJ1-5; D is ambiguous. The germline gives CDR1 LNHDA, CDR2 SQIVND (reference sequence). Trimming removed 10 bases from V and 12 bases from J, with 19 bases in between. The CDR3 totals 12 residues. CDR3 protein: CATKTRGRHQHF. The CDR3 region has the DNA TGTGCCACCAAAACCCGCGGACGGCACCAGCATTTT.

This clonotype was seen many times. This chain links TRBV7-9 with TRBJ1-1; no definite D call. CDR1 is SEHNR and CDR2 is FQNEAQ in the germline V gene (reference sequence). The V gene lost 8 bases and the J gene lost 1 base, with 11 bases spanning the gap. This CDR3 is 13 amino acids long. CDR3 sequence reads: CASRLDTNTEAFF. For the CDR3, the DNA is TGTGCCAGCCGACTCGACACGAACACTGAAGCTTTCTTT.